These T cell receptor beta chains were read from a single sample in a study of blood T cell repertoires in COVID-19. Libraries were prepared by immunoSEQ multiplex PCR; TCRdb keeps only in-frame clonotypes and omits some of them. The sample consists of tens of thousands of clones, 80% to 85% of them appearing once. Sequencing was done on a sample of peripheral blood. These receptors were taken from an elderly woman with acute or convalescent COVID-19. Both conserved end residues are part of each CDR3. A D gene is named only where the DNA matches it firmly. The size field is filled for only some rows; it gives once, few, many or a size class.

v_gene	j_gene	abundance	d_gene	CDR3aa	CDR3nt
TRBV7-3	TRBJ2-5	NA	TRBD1	CASSLGDRAQETQYF	TGTGCCAGCAGCTTAGGAGACAGGGCCCAAGAGACCCAGTACTTC
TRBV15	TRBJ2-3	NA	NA	CATSVTDTSTDTQYF	TGTGCCACCTCGGTTACAGATACTAGCACAGATACGCAGTATTTT
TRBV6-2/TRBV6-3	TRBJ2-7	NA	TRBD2	CASSTSLGLAYEQYF	TGTGCCAGCAGTACTTCCCTTGGACTAGCTTACGAGCAGTACTTC
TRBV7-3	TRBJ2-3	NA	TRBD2	CASSFTSGRGGGTDTQYF	TGTGCCAGCAGCTTTACTAGCGGGAGAGGAGGAGGCACAGATACGCAGTATTTT
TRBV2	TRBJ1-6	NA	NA	CAKRGRNLYNSPLHF	TGTGCCAAGAGGGGGAGAAATCTCTATAATTCACCCCTCCACTTT
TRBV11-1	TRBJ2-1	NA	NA	CASSLEQSYSQFF	TGTGCCAGCAGCTTAGAACAGTCTTACTCGCAGTTCTTC
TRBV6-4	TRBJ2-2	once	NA	CASSASPNTGELFF	TGTGCCAGCAGTGCATCCCCGAACACCGGGGAGCTGTTTTTT
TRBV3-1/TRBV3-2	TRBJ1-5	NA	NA	CASSQSARAQPQHF	TGTGCCAGCAGCCAATCCGCCAGGGCCCAGCCCCAGCATTTT
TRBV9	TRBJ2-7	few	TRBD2	CASSVEIGTKYEQYF	TGTGCCAGCAGCGTAGAAATCGGGACTAAGTACGAGCAGTACTTC
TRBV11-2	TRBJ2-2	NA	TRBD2	CASSPRLAGGLANTGELFF	TGTGCCAGCAGCCCGAGACTAGCGGGAGGCCTCGCGAACACCGGGGAGCTGTTTTTT
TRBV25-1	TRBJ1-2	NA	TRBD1	CASSVTGNYGYTF	TGTGCCAGCAGTGTGACAGGGAACTATGGCTACACCTTC
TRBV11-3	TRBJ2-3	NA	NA	CASSPGQSTDTQYF	TGTGCCAGCAGCCCCGGACAGAGCACAGATACGCAGTATTTT
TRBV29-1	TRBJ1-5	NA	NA	CSVAIGSNQPQHF	TGCAGCGTTGCTATCGGGAGCAATCAGCCCCAGCATTTT
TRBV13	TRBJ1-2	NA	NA	CASSLLNRDATVGYTF	TGTGCCAGCAGCCTCCTAAACAGGGATGCTACCGTTGGCTACACCTTC
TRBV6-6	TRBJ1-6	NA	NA	CASSYSPGNSPLHF	TGTGCCAGCAGTTACTCCCCGGGTAATTCACCCCTCCACTTT
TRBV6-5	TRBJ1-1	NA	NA	CASSRVTEAFF	TGTGCCAGCAGCCGGGTCACTGAAGCTTTCTTT
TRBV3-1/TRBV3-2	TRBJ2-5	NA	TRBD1	CASSLLQGPGGGETQYF	TGTGCCAGCAGCCTCCTCCAAGGTCCAGGGGGCGGAGAGACCCAGTACTTC
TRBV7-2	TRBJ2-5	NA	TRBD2	CASSSLASGGRETQYF	TGTGCCAGCAGCTCTTTGGCCAGCGGGGGGAGGGAGACCCAGTACTTC
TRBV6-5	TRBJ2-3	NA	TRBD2	CASTQRRGVADTQYF	TGTGCCAGCACCCAACGGCGGGGGGTGGCAGATACGCAGTATTTT
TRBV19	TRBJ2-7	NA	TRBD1	CASSATGGINEQYF	TGTGCCAGTAGTGCTACAGGGGGCATCAACGAGCAGTACTTC
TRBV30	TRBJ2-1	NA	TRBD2	CALEGGSGRPYNEQFF	TGTGCCCTGGAGGGGGGGAGCGGGAGGCCCTACAATGAGCAGTTCTTC
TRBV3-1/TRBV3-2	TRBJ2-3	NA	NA	CASSQVAGTQYF	TGTGCCAGCAGCCAAGTAGCCGGTACGCAGTATTTT
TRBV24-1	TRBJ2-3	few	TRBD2	CATSESTGLAGVPDTQYF	TGTGCCACCAGTGAATCGACGGGACTAGCGGGGGTCCCAGATACGCAGTATTTT
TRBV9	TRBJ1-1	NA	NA	CASSPTANTEAFF	TGTGCCAGCAGCCCAACAGCGAACACTGAAGCTTTCTTT
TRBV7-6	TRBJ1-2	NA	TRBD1	CASSLVSAGGYGYTF	TGTGCCAGCAGCTTAGTTTCAGCAGGGGGCTATGGCTACACCTTC
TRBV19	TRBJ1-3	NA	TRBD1	CASSTPGTGVGNTIYF	TGTGCCAGTAGTACCCCCGGGACAGGGGTCGGAAACACCATATATTTT
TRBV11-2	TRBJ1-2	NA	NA	CASSSSFNYGYTF	TGTGCCAGCAGCTCTAGTTTCAACTATGGCTACACCTTC
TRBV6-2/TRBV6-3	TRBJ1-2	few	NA	CASSPSQGSSNYGYTF	TGTGCCAGCAGCCCTTCCCAAGGGAGCTCTAACTATGGCTACACCTTC
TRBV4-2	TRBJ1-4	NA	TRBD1	CASSQSGGQGREKLFF	TGTGCCAGCAGCCAATCAGGGGGACAGGGGCGAGAAAAACTGTTTTTT
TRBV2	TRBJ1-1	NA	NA	CASSPTGRTEAFF	TGTGCCAGCAGTCCCACAGGGAGAACTGAAGCTTTCTTT
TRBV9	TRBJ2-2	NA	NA	CASSVAVDTGELFF	TGTGCCAGCAGCGTAGCGGTGGACACCGGGGAGCTGTTTTTT
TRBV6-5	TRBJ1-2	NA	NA	CASSVDGNYGYTF	TGTGCCAGCAGCGTCGACGGGAACTATGGCTACACCTTC
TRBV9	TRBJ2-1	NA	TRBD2	CASSPPGAGGPLNEQFF	TGTGCCAGCAGCCCCCCGGGCGCGGGAGGGCCTTTGAATGAGCAGTTCTTC
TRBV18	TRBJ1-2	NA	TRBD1	CASSPDRGGNYGYTF	TGTGCCAGCTCACCCGACAGGGGGGGTAACTATGGCTACACCTTC
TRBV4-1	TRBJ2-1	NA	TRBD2	CASSQEGTTSYNEQFF	TGCGCCAGCAGCCAAGAGGGGACTACCTCCTACAATGAGCAGTTCTTC
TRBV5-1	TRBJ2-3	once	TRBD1	CASSLLQGGSTDTQYF	TGCGCCAGCAGCTTGCTACAGGGGGGTTCCACAGATACGCAGTATTTT
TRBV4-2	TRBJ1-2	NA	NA	CASSQALQGIHGYTF	TGTGCCAGCAGCCAAGCATTACAGGGAATCCATGGCTACACCTTC
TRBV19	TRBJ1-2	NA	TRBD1	CASSAQGAHDDNYGYTF	TGTGCCAGTAGTGCCCAGGGGGCGCACGACGACAACTATGGCTACACCTTC
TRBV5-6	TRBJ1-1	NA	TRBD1	CASSMGTGAPNTEAFF	TGTGCCAGCAGCATGGGGACAGGGGCTCCGAACACTGAAGCTTTCTTT
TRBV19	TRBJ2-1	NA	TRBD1	CASSTGQGLHNEQFF	TGTGCCAGTAGTACCGGACAGGGTCTCCACAATGAGCAGTTCTTC
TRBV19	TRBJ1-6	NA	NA	CASSISGPTTPLHF	TGTGCCAGTAGTATATCAGGCCCCACGACACCCCTCCACTTT
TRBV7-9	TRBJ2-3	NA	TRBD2	CASSLVISGGKDTQYF	TGTGCCAGCAGCTTAGTGATTAGCGGGGGGAAAGATACGCAGTATTTT
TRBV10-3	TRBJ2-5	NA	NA	CAIKGGTGETQYF	TGTGCCATCAAAGGCGGGACGGGGGAGACCCAGTACTTC
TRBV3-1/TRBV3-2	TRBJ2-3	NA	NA	CASSQEAPGSGDTQYF	TGTGCCAGCAGCCAAGAGGCCCCAGGGTCGGGAGATACGCAGTATTTT
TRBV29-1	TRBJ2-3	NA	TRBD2	CSVEASGRVGTDTQYF	TGCAGCGTTGAAGCTAGCGGGAGAGTCGGCACAGATACGCAGTATTTT
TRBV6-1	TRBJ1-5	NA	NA	CASSEQGRNQPQHF	TGTGCCAGCAGTGAACAGGGTAGGAATCAGCCCCAGCATTTT
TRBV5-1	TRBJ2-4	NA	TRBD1	CASSLDRAKNIQYF	TGCGCCAGCAGCCTGGACAGGGCCAAAAACATTCAGTACTTC
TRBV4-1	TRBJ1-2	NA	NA	CASSQSGQGFLYTF	TGCGCCAGCAGCCAATCAGGCCAGGGATTTCTCTACACCTTC
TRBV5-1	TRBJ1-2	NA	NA	CASSLAGTGGDYGYTF	TGCGCCAGCAGCTTGGCCGGGACTGGCGGAGACTATGGCTACACCTTC
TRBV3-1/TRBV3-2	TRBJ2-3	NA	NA	CASSQDRWRGTQYF	TGTGCCAGCAGCCAAGATCGATGGCGGGGTACGCAGTATTTT
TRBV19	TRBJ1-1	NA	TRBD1	CASRDRGLNTEAFF	TGTGCCAGTAGGGACAGGGGCTTGAACACTGAAGCTTTCTTT
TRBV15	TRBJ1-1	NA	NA	CATSRRGGGTEAFF	TGTGCCACCAGCAGGCGGGGAGGAGGCACTGAAGCTTTCTTT
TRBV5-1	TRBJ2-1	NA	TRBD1	CASSPGQGSYNEQFF	TGCGCCAGCAGCCCTGGACAGGGGAGCTACAATGAGCAGTTCTTC